This TCR beta chain was profiled in a study of CD8 T cells in ankylosing spondylitis. General study results and limits: In peripheral blood, disease-linked CD8+ clones occurred at relatively low frequencies. Within matched ankylosing spondylitis synovial fluid, disease-linked clones were reportedly significantly enriched. Ankylosing spondylitis blood appeared to be characterized by a TCR beta motif of about eight highly homologous variants. Earlier literature documents some of the motif variants in reactive arthritis synovial fluid and blood.

This CDR3 has 16 amino acids. Trimming cost V 5 bases and J 7 bases; bases outside gene matches: 14. Germline V lookup: CDR1 SGHTA, CDR2 FQGNSA. This clonotype has only a few counts. Its target is unknown. Construction of TCR beta libraries was performed using quantitative 5'-RACE with molecular barcodes. MiXCR, applied by TCRdb to the 5' RACE reads, yields one record per CDR3 protein. The sample has 700,000 to 850,000 distinct CDR3 sequences; about 10% are singletons. The gene calls are TRBV7-2 and TRBJ1-2; TRBD1 agrees at 9 bases. What was sequenced was blood, either unsorted or a sorted T cell fraction (not recorded which). This TCR derives from a male donor with ankylosing spondylitis. This chain's CDR3 is CASSERTGSGQGGYTF. CDR3 nucleotides: TGTGCCAGCAGCGAGCGTACAGGGTCGGGACAGGGTGGCTACACCTTC.